This T cell receptor (beta chain) stems from a study of Ad26.COV2.S vaccination and SARS-CoV-2 variants (dated by TCRdb to the early 2020s). The study in broad terms: Vaccine-arm donors came from COV1001, a multicentre, randomized, double-blind, placebo-controlled phase I-IIa trial of Ad26.COV2.S in healthy adults. Ad26.COV2.S was administered intramuscularly at 5 x 10^10 or 1 x 10^11 viral particles, either as a single shot or as two shots given 56 days apart. TCRbeta repertoire sequencing served as the tool for gauging how specific and how broad the SARS-CoV-2-reactive T cell receptors were following Ad26.COV2.S vaccination. A total of 32 samples were included in the TCR-sequenced set, comprising around 19 Ad26.COV2.S vaccine recipients, 5 placebo recipients and 8 SARS-CoV-2 convalescent individuals. Trial participants were randomized into five groups of five: low-dose or high-dose Ad26.COV2.S given once or twice, or placebo on both occasions. Investigators remained blinded to trial group allocation during experiments and outcome assessment. What the study reported, not specific to this receptor: Vaccine and placebo recipients had similar non-spike TCR breadth, a finding consistent with the vaccine containing only spike. After vaccination, spike-specific CD8+ and CD4+ T cell responses were reported to show substantial breadth. The authors noted that the TCR breadth and depth analyses may have underestimated total T cell responses. Higher spike-specific TCR breadth was observed in Ad26.COV2.S recipients than in placebo recipients (P = 0.0014). Comparing responses between vaccine doses or regimens was not something the study was powered to do.

TCRbeta CDR3 regions were sequenced with the immunoSEQ Assay. After extraction, genomic DNA underwent amplification by bias-controlled multiplex PCR, followed by high-throughput sequencing. Turning to the authors' computational methods: To quantify the absolute abundance of each unique TCRbeta CDR3 region, sequences were collapsed and filtered. T cell fraction was estimated by normalizing TCRbeta template counts to usable DNA, with usable DNA measured through amplification of reference genes found in all nucleated cells. Repertoire TCRs were annotated as SARS-CoV-2-specific when V gene, CDR3 amino acid sequence and J gene were exactly matched to a known reactive TCR set. MIRA supplied the reference SARS-CoV-2 TCR set, which was filtered for enrichment in COVID-19-positive ImmuneCODE repertoires so that public or cross-reactive TCRs were removed. Based on the MIRA antigens, annotated TCRs were further analysed at the level of specific ORF or position within ORF. Breadth was defined as annotated unique rearrangements over total unique productive rearrangements; depth was the summed frequency of those rearrangements. Two-sided Wilcoxon rank-sum tests were used to compare TCR breadth between groups. TCRdb took this table from immuneACCESS and kept in-frame rearrangements with V and J called. Such tables lack part of the clones; where checked against another copy, unresolved V genes explain under half of the gap, and the rest is unexplained. V and J calls and clone size are as listed in that table; D and trimming were resolved from the DNA. The sample has about 480,000 clones on record, approximately 90% of them singletons. The leading ten clones occupy about 13% of the sample.

Comments on this clone: The antigen it binds to is not known. Per-base qualities were not stored, and no clone one base away is much larger.

The treatment or condition label on this specimen signifies: 15 to 20 received Ad26.COV2.S at low or high dose, single or two shots; roughly 5 received placebo; per-sample allocation not given. Repertoires of vaccine and placebo recipients were sequenced from samples taken on day 63 after the first injection. Cohort 1b enrolled around 23 adults aged 18-55 years at a single site in Boston, USA, between 29 July and 7 August 2020. Ad26.COV2.S was a replication-incompetent adenovirus type 26 vector expressing a prefusion-stabilized SARS-CoV-2 spike protein from the original Wuhan strain. The TCR sequence derives from a person aged 18 to 65 who received the Ad26.COV2.S COVID-19 vaccine or a placebo. Source: peripheral blood, taken in a trial of Ad26.COV2.S vaccine versus placebo.

The DNA sequence reads TGCGCCAGCAGCTTGGCCTTGGAGAGGGCCCGAACCACCGGGGAGCTGTTTTTT. Its protein product is CASSLALERARTTGELFF. The V and J segments used are TRBV5-1 and TRBJ2-2, and TRBD2 may be the D gene, going by 5 matching bases. CDR1 SGHRS and CDR2 YFSETQ were looked up in the germline V gene. The CDR3 sequence holds 18 residues, the cysteine and phenylalanine included. Only the CDR3 DNA stays, 54 bases, in frame from base 1. At the junction V is shortened by 0 bases and J by 4 bases, with 19 bases in between.